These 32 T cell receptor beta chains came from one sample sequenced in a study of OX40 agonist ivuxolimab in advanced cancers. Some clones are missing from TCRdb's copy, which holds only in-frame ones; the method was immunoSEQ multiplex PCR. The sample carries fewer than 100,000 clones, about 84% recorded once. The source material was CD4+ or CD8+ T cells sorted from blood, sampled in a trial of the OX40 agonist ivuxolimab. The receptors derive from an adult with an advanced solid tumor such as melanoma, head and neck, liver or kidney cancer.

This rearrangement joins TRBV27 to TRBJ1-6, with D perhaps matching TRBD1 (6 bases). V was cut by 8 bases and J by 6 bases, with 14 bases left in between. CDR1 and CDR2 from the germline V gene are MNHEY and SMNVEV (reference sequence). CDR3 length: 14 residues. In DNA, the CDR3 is TGTGCCAGCGGCCCCCGGGACACTAATTCACCCCTCCACTTT. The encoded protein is CASGPRDTNSPLHF.

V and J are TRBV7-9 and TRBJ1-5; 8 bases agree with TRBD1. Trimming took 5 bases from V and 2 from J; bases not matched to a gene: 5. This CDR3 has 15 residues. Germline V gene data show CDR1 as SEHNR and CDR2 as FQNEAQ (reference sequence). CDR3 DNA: TGTGCCAGCAGCCCAGGGGGCAACGGCAATCAGCCCCAGCATTTT. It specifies CASSPGGNGNQPQHF.

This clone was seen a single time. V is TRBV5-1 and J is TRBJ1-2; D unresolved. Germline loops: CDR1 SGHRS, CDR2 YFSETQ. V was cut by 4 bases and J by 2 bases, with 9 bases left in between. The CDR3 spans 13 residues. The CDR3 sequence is CASSPDGNYGYTF. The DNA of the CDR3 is TGCGCCAGCAGCCCGGACGGAAACTATGGCTACACCTTC.

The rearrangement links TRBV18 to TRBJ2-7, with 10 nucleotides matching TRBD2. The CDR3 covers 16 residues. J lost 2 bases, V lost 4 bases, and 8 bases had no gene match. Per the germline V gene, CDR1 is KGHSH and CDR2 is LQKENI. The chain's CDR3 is CASSHIVAGGTYEQYF. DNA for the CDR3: TGTGCCAGCTCACACATAGTAGCGGGAGGAACCTACGAGCAGTACTTC.

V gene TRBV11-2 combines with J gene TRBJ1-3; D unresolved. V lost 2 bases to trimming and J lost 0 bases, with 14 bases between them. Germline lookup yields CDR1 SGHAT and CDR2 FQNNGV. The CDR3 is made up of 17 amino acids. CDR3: CASSLTPLEPSGNTIYF. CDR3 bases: TGTGCCAGCAGCTTAACCCCTTTGGAGCCCTCTGGAAACACCATATATTTT.

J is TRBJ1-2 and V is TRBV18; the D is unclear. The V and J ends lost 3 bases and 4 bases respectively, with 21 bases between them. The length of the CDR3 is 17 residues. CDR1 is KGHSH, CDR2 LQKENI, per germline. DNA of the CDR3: TGTGCCAGCTCACCGGTCGCGGTTCCCGAAAGGGTCTATGGCTACACCTTC. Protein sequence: CASSPVAVPERVYGYTF.

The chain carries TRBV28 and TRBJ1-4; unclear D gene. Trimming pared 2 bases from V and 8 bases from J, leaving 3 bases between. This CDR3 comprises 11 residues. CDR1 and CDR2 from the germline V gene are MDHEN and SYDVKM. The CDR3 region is CASSLREKLFF. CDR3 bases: TGTGCCAGCAGTTTAAGGGAAAAACTGTTTTTT.

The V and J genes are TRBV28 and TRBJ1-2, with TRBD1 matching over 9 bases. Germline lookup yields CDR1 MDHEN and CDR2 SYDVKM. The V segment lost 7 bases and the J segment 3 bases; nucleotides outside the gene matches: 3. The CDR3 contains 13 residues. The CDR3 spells CASTTGGDYGYTF. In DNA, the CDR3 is TGTGCCAGCACCACAGGGGGCGACTATGGCTACACCTTC.

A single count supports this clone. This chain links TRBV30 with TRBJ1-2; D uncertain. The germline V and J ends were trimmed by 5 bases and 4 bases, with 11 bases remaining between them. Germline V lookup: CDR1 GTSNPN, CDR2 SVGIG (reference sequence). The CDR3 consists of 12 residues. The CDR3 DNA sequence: TGTGCCTGGGCGGGGAGCCGCTATGGCTACACCTTC. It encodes CAWAGSRYGYTF.

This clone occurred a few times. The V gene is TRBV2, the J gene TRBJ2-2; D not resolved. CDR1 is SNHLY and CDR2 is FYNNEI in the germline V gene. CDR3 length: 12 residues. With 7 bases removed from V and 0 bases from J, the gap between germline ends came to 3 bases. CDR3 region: CASNPNTGELFF. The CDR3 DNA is TGTGCCAGCAACCCGAACACCGGGGAGCTGTTTTTT.

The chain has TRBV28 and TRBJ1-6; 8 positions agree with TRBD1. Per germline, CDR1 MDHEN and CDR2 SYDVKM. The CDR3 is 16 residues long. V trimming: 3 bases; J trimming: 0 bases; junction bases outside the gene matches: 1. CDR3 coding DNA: TGTGCCAGCAGTTTCAGGGGGCGCTCCTATAATTCACCCCTCCACTTT. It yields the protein CASSFRGRSYNSPLHF.

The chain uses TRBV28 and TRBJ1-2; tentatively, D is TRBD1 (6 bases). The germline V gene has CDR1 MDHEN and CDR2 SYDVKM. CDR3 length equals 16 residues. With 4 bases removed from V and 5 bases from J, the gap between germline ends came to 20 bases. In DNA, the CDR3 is TGTGCCAGCAGTTCCACGGACAGCACCTATTTTTATGGCTACACCTTC. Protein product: CASSSTDSTYFYGYTF.

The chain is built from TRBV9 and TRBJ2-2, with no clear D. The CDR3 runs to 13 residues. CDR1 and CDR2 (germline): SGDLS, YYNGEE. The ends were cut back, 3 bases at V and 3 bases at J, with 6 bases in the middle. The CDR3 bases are TGTGCCAGCAGCGCACGGGACACCGGGGAGCTGTTTTTT. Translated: CASSARDTGELFF.

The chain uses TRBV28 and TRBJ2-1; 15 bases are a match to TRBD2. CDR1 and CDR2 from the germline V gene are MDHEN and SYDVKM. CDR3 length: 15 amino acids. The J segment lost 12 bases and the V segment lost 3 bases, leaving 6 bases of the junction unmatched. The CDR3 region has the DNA TGTGCCAGCAGTTTGGGGACTAGCGGGAGGTTAGGGCAGTTCTTC. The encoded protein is CASSLGTSGRLGQFF.

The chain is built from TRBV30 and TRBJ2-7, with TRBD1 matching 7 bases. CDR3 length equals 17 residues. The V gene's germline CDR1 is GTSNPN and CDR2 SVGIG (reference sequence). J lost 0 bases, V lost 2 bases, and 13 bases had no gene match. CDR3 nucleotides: TGTGCCTGGAGTCCCCTCGATCGGGACAGAAGCTCCTACGAGCAGTACTTC. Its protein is CAWSPLDRDRSSYEQYF.

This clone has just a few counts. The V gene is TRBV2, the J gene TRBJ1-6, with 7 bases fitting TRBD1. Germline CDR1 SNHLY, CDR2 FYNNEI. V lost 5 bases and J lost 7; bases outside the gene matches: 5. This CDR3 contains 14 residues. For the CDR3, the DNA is TGTGCCAGCAGTATAGGACAGGCAAATTCACCCCTCCACTTT. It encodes CASSIGQANSPLHF.

CDR3 residues: CASSTTGTGGPGNTEAFF. The CDR3 DNA follows: TGTGCCAGCAGCACGACCGGGACAGGAGGCCCCGGGAACACTGAAGCTTTCTTT. This chain connects TRBV7-9 to TRBJ1-1, with 8 bases lining up with TRBD1. Germline loops: CDR1 SEHNR, CDR2 FQNEAQ (reference sequence). V was pared by 5 bases and J by 1 base, with 15 bases of the junction left unmatched. The CDR3 runs 18 residues.

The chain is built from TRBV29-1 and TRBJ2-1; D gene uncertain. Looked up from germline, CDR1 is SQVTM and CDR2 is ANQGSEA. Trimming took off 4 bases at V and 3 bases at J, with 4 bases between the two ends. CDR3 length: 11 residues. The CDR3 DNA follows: TGCAGCGTTGCTAGCTACAATGAGCAGTTCTTC. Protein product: CSVASYNEQFF.

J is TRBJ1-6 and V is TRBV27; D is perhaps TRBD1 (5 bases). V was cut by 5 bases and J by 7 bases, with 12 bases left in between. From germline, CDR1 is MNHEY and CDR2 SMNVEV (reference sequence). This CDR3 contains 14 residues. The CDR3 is CASSPLDRNSPLHF. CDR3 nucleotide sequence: TGTGCCAGCAGTCCCCTCGACAGAAATTCACCCCTCCACTTT.

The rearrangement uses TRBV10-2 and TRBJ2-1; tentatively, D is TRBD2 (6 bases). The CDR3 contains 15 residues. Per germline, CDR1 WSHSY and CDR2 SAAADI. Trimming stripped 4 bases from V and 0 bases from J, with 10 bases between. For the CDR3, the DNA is TGCGCCAGCAGTGGGCGGGATAGCTCCTACAATGAGCAGTTCTTC. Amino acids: CASSGRDSSYNEQFF.

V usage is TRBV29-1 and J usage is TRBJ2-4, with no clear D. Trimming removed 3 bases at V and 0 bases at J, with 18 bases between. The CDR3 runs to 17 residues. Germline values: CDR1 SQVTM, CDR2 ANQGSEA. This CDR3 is CSVDRTIPTRAKNIQYF. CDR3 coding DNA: TGCAGCGTTGACAGAACAATTCCAACAAGAGCCAAAAACATTCAGTACTTC.

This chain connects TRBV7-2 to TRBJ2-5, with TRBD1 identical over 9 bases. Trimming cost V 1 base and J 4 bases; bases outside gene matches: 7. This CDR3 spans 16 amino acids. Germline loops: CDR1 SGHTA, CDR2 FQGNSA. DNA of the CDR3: TGTGCCAGCAGCTTAGACGGGACAGGGAGGGGAGAGACCCAGTACTTC. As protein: CASSLDGTGRGETQYF.

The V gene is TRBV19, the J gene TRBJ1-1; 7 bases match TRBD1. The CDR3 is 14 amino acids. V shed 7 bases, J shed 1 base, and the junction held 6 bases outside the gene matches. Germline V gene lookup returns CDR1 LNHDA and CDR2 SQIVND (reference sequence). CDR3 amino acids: CASTFRDRNTEAFF. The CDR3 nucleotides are TGTGCCAGTACGTTCCGGGACAGGAACACTGAAGCTTTCTTT.

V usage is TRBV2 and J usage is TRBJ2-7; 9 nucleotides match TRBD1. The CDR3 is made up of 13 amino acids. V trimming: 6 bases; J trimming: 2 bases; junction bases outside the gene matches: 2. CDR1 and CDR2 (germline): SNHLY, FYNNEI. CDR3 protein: CASRGTGPYEQYF. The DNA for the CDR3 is TGTGCCAGCAGGGGGACAGGGCCCTACGAGCAGTACTTC.

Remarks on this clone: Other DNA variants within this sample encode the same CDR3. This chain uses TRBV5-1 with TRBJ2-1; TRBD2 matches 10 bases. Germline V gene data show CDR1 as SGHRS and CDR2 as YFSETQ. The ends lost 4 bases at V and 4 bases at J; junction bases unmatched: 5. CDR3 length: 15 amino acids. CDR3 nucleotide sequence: TGCGCCAGCAGCAAGCTAGCGGGAGCTTACAATGAGCAGTTCTTC. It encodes CASSKLAGAYNEQFF.

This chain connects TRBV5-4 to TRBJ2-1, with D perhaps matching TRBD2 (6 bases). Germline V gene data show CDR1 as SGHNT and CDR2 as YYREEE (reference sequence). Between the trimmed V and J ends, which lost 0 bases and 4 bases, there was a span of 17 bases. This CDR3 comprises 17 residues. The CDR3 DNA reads TGTGCCAGCAGCTTGGCTTCGAGGAGGGCCTCATACAATGAGCAGTTCTTC. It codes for CASSLASRRASYNEQFF.

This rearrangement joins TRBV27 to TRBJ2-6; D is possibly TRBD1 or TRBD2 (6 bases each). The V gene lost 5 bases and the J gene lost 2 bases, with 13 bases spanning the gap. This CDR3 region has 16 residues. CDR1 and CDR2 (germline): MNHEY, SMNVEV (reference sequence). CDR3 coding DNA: TGTGCCAGCAGTCGTAGGGGGGCAACTGGGGCCAACGTCCTGACTTTC. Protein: CASSRRGATGANVLTF.

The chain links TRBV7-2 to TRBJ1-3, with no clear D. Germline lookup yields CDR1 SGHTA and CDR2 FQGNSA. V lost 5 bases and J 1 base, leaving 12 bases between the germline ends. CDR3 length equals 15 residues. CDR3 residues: CASSRTRTSGNTIYF. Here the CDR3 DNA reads TGTGCCAGCAGCCGTACTAGGACTTCTGGAAACACCATATATTTT.

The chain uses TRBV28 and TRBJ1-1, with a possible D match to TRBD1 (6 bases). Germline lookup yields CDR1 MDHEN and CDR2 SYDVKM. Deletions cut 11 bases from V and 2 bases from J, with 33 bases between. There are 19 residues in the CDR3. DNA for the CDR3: TGTGCCGCAGGGTCGCCAGCAGGGGCCGTACGGGGACGAAACACTGAAGCTTTCTTT. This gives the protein CAAGSPAGAVRGRNTEAFF.

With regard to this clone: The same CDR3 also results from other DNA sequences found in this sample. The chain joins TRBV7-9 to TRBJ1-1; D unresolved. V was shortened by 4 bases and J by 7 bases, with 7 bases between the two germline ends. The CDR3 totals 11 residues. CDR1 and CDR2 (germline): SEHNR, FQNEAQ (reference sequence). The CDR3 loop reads CASSSKLEAFF. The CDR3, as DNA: TGTGCCAGCAGCTCAAAGCTTGAAGCTTTCTTT.

The CDR3 sequence: CASLEARGEKLFF. Written as DNA, the CDR3 is TGCGCCTCCCTTGAGGCCCGGGGTGAAAAACTGTTTTTT. The genes are TRBV23-1 and TRBJ1-4; D uncertain. TRBV23-1 is reported as an ORF; its role is uncertain. The CDR3 has 13 residues. V was cut by 11 bases and J by 7 bases, with 17 bases left in between.

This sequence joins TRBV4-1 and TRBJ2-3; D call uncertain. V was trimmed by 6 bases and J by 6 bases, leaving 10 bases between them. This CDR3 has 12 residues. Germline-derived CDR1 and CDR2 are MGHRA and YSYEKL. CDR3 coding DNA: TGCGCCAGCAGTTTAATAGGGGATACGCAGTATTTT. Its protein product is CASSLIGDTQYF.